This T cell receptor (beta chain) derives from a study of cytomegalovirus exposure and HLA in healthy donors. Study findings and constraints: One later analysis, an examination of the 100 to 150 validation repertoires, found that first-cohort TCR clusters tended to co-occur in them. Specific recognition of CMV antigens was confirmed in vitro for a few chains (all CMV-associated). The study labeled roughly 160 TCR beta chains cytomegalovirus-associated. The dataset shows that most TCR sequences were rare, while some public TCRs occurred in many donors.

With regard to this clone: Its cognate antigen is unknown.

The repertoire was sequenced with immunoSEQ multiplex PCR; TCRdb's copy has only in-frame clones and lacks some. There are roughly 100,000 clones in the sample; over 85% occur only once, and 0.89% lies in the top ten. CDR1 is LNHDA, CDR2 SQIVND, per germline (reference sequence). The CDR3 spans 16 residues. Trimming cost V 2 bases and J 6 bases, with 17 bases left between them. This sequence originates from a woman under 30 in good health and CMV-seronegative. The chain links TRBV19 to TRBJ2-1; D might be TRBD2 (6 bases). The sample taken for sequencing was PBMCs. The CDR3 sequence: CASSIYGTETINEQFF. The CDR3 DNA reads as TGTGCCAGTAGTATATACGGGACTGAAACAATCAATGAGCAGTTCTTC. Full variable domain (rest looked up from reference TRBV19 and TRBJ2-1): DGGITQSPKYLFRKEGQNVTLSCEQNLNHDAMYWYRQDPGQGLRLIYYSQIVNDFQKGDIAEGYSVSREKKESFPLTVTSAQKNPTAFYLCASSIYGTETINEQFFGPGTRLTVL.